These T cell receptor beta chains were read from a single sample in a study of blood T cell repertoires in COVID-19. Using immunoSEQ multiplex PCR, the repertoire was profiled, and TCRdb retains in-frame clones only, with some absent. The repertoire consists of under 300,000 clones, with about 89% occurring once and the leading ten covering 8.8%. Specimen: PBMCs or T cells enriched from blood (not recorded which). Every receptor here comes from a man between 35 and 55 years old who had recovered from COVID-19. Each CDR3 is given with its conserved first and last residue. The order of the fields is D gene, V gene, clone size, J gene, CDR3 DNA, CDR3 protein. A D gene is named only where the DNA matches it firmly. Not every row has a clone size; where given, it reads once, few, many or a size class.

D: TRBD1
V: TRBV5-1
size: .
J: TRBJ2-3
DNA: TGCGCCAGCAGCTTGGCATTGACAGGGGGCACAGATACGCAGTATTTT
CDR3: CASSLALTGGTDTQYF

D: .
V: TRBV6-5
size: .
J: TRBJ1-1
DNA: TGTGCCAGCAGGGACAGACTGAACACTGAAGCTTTCTTT
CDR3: CASRDRLNTEAFF

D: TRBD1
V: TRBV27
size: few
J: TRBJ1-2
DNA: TGTGCCAGCAGTCCAGACAGGGGAGGTGGCTACACCTTC
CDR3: CASSPDRGGGYTF

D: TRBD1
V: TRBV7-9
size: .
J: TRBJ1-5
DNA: TGTGCCAGCAGCTTAACGGGACAGCTCAATCAGCCCCAGCATTTT
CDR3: CASSLTGQLNQPQHF

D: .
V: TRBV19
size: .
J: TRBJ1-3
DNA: TGTGCCAGTAGTATCGCCGGCTCTGGAAACACCATATATTTT
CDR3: CASSIAGSGNTIYF

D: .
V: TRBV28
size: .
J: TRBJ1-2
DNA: TGTGCCAGCAGTTTATATGTTGGGGACACCCGATTCTATGGCTACACCTTC
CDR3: CASSLYVGDTRFYGYTF

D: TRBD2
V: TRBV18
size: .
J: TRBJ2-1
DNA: TGTGCCAGCTCACCAGGTAGCGGGAGTGAGCAGTTCTTC
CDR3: CASSPGSGSEQFF

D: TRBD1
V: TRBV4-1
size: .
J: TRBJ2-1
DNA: TGCGCCAGCAGCCAAGGGGGACAGGGAGCTTACAATGAGCAGTTCTTC
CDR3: CASSQGGQGAYNEQFF

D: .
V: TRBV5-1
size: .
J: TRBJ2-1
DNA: TGCGCCAGCAGCGTGCTCCTAGACAATGAGCAGTTCTTC
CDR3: CASSVLLDNEQFF

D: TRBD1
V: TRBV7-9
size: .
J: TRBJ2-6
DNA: TGTGCCAGCAGCTTAGGAATGGGACAGGGGATCTCTGGGGCCAACGTCCTGACTTTC
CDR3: CASSLGMGQGISGANVLTF

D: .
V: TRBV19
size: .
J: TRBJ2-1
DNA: TGTGCCAGTACCCCTTGGGGGGATGGGGGCAATGAGCAGTTCTTC
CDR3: CASTPWGDGGNEQFF

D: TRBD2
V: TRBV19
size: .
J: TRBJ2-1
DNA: TGTGCCAGCACCCAGACCGGGACTAGCGCCAATGAGCAGTTCTTC
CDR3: CASTQTGTSANEQFF

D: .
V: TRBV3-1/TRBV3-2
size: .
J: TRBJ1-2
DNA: TGTGCCAGCAGCCAAGACTGGGGGCTGGTTGACTACACCTTC
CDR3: CASSQDWGLVDYTF

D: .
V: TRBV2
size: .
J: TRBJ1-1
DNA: TGTGCCAGCAGTCGACGGGGAGAGGGGGACACTGAAGCTTTCTTT
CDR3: CASSRRGEGDTEAFF

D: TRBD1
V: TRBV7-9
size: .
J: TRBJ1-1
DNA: TGTGCCAGCAGCTACAACAGGGGCGCTGAAGCTTTCTTT
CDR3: CASSYNRGAEAFF

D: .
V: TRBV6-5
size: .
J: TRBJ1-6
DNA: TGTGCCAGCGGGTGGGGGCCTATTTATAATTCACCCCTCCACTTT
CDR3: CASGWGPIYNSPLHF

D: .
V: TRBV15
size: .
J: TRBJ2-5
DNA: TGTGCCACCAGCAGCCCACCAGGTGCGGGGGAGACCCAGTACTTC
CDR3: CATSSPPGAGETQYF

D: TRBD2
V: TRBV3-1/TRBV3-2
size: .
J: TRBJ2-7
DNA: TGTGCCAGCAGCCAGAACACGCGGGGGGCGACCTACGAGCAGTACTTC
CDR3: CASSQNTRGATYEQYF

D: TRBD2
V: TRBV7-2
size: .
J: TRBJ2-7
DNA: TGTGCCAGCAGCTTCCCGGGTAGCGGGAGATACGAGCAGTACTTC
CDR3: CASSFPGSGRYEQYF

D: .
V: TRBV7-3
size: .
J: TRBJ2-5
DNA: TGTGCCAGCAGCGTGTCGGACGGAGGAAGGAAGACCCAGTACTTC
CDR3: CASSVSDGGRKTQYF

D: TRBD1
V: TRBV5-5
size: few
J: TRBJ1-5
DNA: TGTGCCAGCAGCCTGACAGGGAACAATCAGCCCCAGCATTTT
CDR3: CASSLTGNNQPQHF

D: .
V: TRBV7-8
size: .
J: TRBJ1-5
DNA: TGTGCCAGCAGCCAGACAAGGCCTCAGCCCCAGCATTTT
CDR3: CASSQTRPQPQHF

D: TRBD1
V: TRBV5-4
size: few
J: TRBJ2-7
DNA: TGTGCCAGCAGCTTGGACCGGGACAGGGGCCTGGTTTCGTCCTACGAGCAGTACTTC
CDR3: CASSLDRDRGLVSSYEQYF

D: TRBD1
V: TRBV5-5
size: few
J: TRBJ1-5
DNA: TGTGCCAGCAGCTTGGCGACAGGGGTAAGGCAGCCCCAGCATTTT
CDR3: CASSLATGVRQPQHF

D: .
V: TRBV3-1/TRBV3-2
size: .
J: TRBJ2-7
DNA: TGTGCCAGCAGCCGCGGACTAATCTACGAGCAGTACTTC
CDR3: CASSRGLIYEQYF

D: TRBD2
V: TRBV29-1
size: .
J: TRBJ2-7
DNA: TGCAGCGTGACCGGGACTAGCGGCTACGAGCAGTACTTC
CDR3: CSVTGTSGYEQYF

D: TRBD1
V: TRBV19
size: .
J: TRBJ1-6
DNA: TGTGCCAGTAGTATAGGGGGACAGGGATTGAATTGGTATAATTCACCCCTCCACTTT
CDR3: CASSIGGQGLNWYNSPLHF

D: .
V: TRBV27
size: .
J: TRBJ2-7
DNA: TGTGCCAGCAAGGAGGGCCCACTAGTGGTAGGCGAGCAGTACTTC
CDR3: CASKEGPLVVGEQYF

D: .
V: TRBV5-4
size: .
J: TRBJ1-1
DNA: TGTGCCAGCAGCTTGGAGCGAACGGCAGCTTTCTTT
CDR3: CASSLERTAAFF

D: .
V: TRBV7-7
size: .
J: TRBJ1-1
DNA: TGTGCTAGCAGTCTCAGGGGAGGGGTGAACACTGAAGCTTTCTTT
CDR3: CASSLRGGVNTEAFF

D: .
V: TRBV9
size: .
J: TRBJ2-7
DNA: TGTGCCAGCAGCTCACCCGTGGGGCAGGGAATATCCTACGAGCAGTACTTC
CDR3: CASSSPVGQGISYEQYF

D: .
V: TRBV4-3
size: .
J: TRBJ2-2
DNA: TGCGCCAGCAGCCAAGAAGGTTTAGAGACTACCTACACCGGGGAGCTGTTTTTT
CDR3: CASSQEGLETTYTGELFF

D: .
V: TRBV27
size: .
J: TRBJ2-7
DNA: TGTGCCAGCAGTTTCTTAGTCGGGGCCTACGAGCAGTACTTC
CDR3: CASSFLVGAYEQYF

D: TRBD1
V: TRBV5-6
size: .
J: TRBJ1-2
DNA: TGTGCCAGCAGCTTGGGGGCCCGGGACAGGGGGCTGAAGTATGGCTACACCTTC
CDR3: CASSLGARDRGLKYGYTF

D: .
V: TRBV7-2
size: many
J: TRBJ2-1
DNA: TGTGCCAGCAGCTTAGATCTAGGGGGAGGGCCTCGTGAGCAGTTCTTC
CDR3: CASSLDLGGGPREQFF

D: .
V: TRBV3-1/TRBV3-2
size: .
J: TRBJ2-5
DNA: TGTGCCAGCAGCCAATTTGGTTCAGATGGTCCCCAGTACTTC
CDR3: CASSQFGSDGPQYF

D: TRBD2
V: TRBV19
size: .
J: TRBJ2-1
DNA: TGTGCCAGTAGTTTTCTCGGGACTAGCGGGGATTACAATGAGCAGTTCTTC
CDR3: CASSFLGTSGDYNEQFF

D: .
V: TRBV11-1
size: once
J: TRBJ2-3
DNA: TGTGCCAGCAGCTTCCCGCCTTGGGAGGGCACAGATACGCAGTATTTT
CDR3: CASSFPPWEGTDTQYF

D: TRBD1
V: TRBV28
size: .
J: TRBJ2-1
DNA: TGTGCCAGCAGTTCCTCTTTCCGACGGACAGGGAGTGGCTCCTACAATGAGCAGTTCTTC
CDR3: CASSSSFRRTGSGSYNEQFF

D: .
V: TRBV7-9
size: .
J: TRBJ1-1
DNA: TGTGCCAGCAGCCCGGGACACCAGAACACTGAAGCTTTCTTT
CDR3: CASSPGHQNTEAFF

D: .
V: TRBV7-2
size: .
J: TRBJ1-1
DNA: TGTGCCAGCAGCTTACAGGGGACCCCTGTGAACACTGAAGCTTTCTTT
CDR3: CASSLQGTPVNTEAFF

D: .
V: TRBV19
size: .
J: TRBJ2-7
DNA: TGTGCCAGTAGTATAGCGGCAGGGGTCTCCTACGAGCAGTACTTC
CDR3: CASSIAAGVSYEQYF